The 14 T cell receptor beta chains reported below all come from one sample, sequenced in a study of human T cells and chemical hapten exposure. TCRdb processed the 5' RACE reads anew with MiXCR; each CDR3 protein has one entry. The data show about 81,000 distinct CDR3 sequences, under 10% seen once. Total RNA extraction was carried out from unfractionated whole blood. The origin of the receptors is a male donor in good health.

This clonotype was observed at least ten times. The CDR3 nucleotides read TGTGCCACCAGCAGAGATCCAACCTTCCTACTAGCGGGAGGGCACGAGCAGTACTTC. Translation gives CATSRDPTFLLAGGHEQYF. The chain joins TRBV15 to TRBJ2-7; TRBD2 matches 13 bases. Trimming at V came to 0 bases and at J to 5 bases, leaving 13 bases not matched to a gene. The V gene's germline CDR1 is LNHNV and CDR2 YYDKDF (reference sequence). The CDR3 spans 19 residues.

This clonotype occurred many times. This sequence joins TRBV7-2 and TRBJ2-3; D possibly corresponds to TRBD2 (6 bases). V lost 1 base and J lost 1, with 15 bases in between. Germline values: CDR1 SGHTA, CDR2 FQGNSA. CDR3 length: 17 amino acids. CDR3 coding DNA: TGTGCCAGCAGCTTAGACGGGCCCCGCGGGGGCACAGATACGCAGTATTTT. Translating it yields CASSLDGPRGGTDTQYF.

This clonotype appeared many times. The J gene is TRBJ2-3, the V gene TRBV29-1, with 7 bases identical to TRBD1. The CDR3 covers 13 residues. CDR1 is SQVTM, CDR2 ANQGSEA, per germline. V was pared by 7 bases and J by 1 base, with 5 bases of the junction left unmatched. The CDR3 loop is CSGRQGGTDTQYF. CDR3 DNA: TGCAGCGGACGACAGGGAGGCACAGATACGCAGTATTTT.

This clonotype was observed a handful of times. The chain uses TRBV20-1 and TRBJ2-2; 8 bases fit TRBD2. Germline assignment: CDR1 DFQATT and CDR2 SNEGSKA (reference sequence). The CDR3 consists of 17 residues. The V segment lost 0 bases and the J segment 3 bases; nucleotides outside the gene matches: 9. The CDR3 spells CSARDWGRGADTGELFF. Here the CDR3 DNA reads TGCAGTGCTAGAGATTGGGGGCGGGGGGCGGACACCGGGGAGCTGTTTTTT.

This clonotype came up many times. The V and J genes are TRBV27 and TRBJ2-1; D is possibly TRBD2 (6 bases). The V end was cut by 5 bases, the J end by 6 bases, with 11 bases between. Germline V CDR1 and CDR2: MNHEY, SMNVEV (reference sequence). The CDR3 spans 13 residues. In DNA form, the CDR3 reads TGTGCCAGCAGTCGGACTACCTCCAATGAGCAGTTCTTC. It specifies CASSRTTSNEQFF.

This clonotype was found a few times. J is TRBJ1-5 and V is TRBV12-3 or TRBV12-4, with D possibly matching TRBD1 (5 bases). Trimming removed 6 bases at V and 6 bases at J, with 9 bases between. This CDR3 region has 12 residues. CDR3 region: CASSSRGQPQHF. The CDR3 DNA is TGTGCCAGCAGCTCGAGGGGTCAGCCCCAGCATTTT.

This clonotype showed up many times. The chain links TRBV2 to TRBJ1-6; D is unclear. Trimming shortened V by 0 bases and J by 4 bases, and 7 bases separated the two germline ends. The length of the CDR3 is 15 residues. Looked up from germline, CDR1 is SNHLY and CDR2 is FYNNEI. The CDR3 sequence: CASSEAPQYNSPLHF. The CDR3 DNA follows: TGTGCCAGCAGTGAAGCGCCACAGTATAATTCACCCCTCCACTTT.

At least ten counts were recorded for this clonotype. V is TRBV14 and J is TRBJ2-2; D gene ambiguous. Trimming shortened V by 3 bases and J by 3 bases, and 2 bases separated the two germline ends. Germline CDR1 reads SGHDN; CDR2 reads FVKESK. The CDR3 loop spans 12 amino acids. For the CDR3, the DNA is TGTGCCAGCAGCCACTACACCGGGGAGCTGTTTTTT. Residues: CASSHYTGELFF.

This clonotype was detected ten times or more. The J gene is TRBJ1-2, the V gene TRBV12-3 or TRBV12-4; no definite D call. V dropped 6 bases and J dropped 0 bases, with 8 bases sitting between them. The CDR3 totals 13 residues. DNA for the CDR3: TGTGCCAGCAGGAGGTTGCCTAACTATGGCTACACCTTC. It encodes CASRRLPNYGYTF.

This clonotype showed up just a few times. The chain combines TRBV20-1 with TRBJ1-1; 7 positions agree with TRBD1. The CDR3 is made up of 14 amino acids. The J segment lost 0 bases and the V segment lost 2 bases, leaving 3 bases of the junction unmatched. Per germline, CDR1 DFQATT and CDR2 SNEGSKA (reference sequence). CDR3: CSARPGQMNTEAFF. The CDR3 DNA is TGCAGTGCTAGACCGGGACAGATGAACACTGAAGCTTTCTTT.

V and J are TRBV12-3 or TRBV12-4 and TRBJ1-4, with 7 bases lining up with TRBD1. After removal of 0 bases from V and 6 bases from J, the junction contained 1 base not matched to a gene. This CDR3 spans 14 amino acids. CDR3 region: CASSLAGGDEKLFF. The CDR3 DNA reads as TGTGCCAGCAGTTTAGCAGGGGGCGATGAAAAACTGTTTTTT.

The table lists this clonotype with many counts. This chain connects TRBV20-1 to TRBJ1-5; D remains ambiguous. The CDR3 length is 14 residues. Germline lookup yields CDR1 DFQATT and CDR2 SNEGSKA (reference sequence). Between the trimmed V and J ends, which lost 6 bases and 3 bases, there was a span of 15 bases. The CDR3 protein is CSAPGVSANQPQHF. CDR3 sequence (DNA): TGCAGTGCCCCCGGGGTGTCAGCCAATCAGCCCCAGCATTTT.

This clonotype was recorded many times. The rearrangement links TRBV27 to TRBJ1-1; D not resolved. Trimming pared 0 bases from V and 0 bases from J, leaving 5 bases between. CDR3 length equals 14 residues. Germline assignment: CDR1 MNHEY and CDR2 SMNVEV (reference sequence). CDR3 sequence: CASSLSGLNTEAFF. CDR3 sequence (DNA): TGTGCCAGCAGTTTATCAGGATTGAACACTGAAGCTTTCTTT.

V is TRBV9 and J is TRBJ1-2; D may be TRBD1 (5 bases). Looked up from germline, CDR1 is SGDLS and CDR2 is YYNGEE. The V end lost 4 bases, the J end lost 0 bases, and 13 bases lay between the germline ends. This CDR3 comprises 15 residues. In DNA form, the CDR3 reads TGTGCCAGCAGCCCCACGTCGACAGCTAACTATGGCTACACCTTC. It encodes CASSPTSTANYGYTF.